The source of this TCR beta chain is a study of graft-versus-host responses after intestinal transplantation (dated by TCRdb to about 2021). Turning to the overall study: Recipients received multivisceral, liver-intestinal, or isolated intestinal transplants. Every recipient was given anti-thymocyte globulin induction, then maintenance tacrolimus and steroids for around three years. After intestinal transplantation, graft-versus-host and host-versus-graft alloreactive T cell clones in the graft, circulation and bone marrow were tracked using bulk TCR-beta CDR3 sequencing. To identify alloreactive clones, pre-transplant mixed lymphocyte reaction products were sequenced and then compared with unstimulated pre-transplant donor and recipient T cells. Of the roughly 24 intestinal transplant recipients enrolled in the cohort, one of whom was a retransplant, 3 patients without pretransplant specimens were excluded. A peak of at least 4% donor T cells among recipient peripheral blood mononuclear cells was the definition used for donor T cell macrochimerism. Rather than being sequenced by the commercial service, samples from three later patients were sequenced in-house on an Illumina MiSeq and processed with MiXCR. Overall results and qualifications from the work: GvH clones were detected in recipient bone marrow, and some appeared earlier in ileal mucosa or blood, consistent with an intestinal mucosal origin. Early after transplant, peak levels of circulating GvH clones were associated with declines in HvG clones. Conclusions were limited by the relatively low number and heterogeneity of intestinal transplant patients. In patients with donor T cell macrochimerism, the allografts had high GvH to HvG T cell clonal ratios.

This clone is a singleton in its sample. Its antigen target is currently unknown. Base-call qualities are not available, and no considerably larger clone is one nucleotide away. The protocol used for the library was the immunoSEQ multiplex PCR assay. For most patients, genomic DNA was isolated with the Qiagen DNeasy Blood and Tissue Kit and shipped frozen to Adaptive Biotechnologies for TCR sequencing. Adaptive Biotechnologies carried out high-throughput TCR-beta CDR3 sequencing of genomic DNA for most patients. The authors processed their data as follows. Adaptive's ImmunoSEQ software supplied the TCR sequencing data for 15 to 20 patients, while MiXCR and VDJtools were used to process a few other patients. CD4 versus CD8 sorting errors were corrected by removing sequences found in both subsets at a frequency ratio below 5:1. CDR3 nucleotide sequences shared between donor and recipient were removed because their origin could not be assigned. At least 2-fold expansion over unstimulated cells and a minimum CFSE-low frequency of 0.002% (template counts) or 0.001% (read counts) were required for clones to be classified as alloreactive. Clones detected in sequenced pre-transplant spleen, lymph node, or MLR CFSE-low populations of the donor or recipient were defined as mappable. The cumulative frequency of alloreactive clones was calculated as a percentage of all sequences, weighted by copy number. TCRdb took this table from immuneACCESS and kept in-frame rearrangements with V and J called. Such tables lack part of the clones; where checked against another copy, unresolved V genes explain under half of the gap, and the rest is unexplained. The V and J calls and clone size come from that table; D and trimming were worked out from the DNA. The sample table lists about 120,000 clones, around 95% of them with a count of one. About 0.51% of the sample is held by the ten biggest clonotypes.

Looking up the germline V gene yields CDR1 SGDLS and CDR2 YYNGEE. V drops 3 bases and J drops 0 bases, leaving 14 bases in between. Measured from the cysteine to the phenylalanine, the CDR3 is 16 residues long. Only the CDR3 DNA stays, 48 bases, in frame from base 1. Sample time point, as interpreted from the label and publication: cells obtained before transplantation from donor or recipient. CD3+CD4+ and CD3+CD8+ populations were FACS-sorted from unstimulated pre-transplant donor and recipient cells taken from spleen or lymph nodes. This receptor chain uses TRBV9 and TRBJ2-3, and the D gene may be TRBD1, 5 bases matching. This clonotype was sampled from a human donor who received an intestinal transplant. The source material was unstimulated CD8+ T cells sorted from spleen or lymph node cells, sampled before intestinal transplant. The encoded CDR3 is CASSAGAGSSTDTQYF. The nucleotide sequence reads TGTGCCAGCAGCGCTGGGGCAGGCTCTAGCACAGATACGCAGTATTTT.